The 23 T cell receptor beta chains below were found in one sample sequenced in a study of patients and donors after allogeneic stem cell transplantation. TCRdb recomputed calls from the RT-PCR reads with MiXCR, one row per CDR3 protein. This sample has approximately 98,000 distinct CDR3 sequences, with approximately 35% found just once. The sample consisted of blood, either unsorted or a sorted T cell fraction (not recorded which). The receptors come from a human donor who was either an allogeneic HSCT recipient or a stem cell or donor lymphocyte infusion donor (not recorded which). It is not recorded whose cells these are; they may come from a transplant donor.

This clonotype was seen more than once but under ten times. The chain employs TRBV6-5 and TRBJ2-5; D gene unclear. V lost 2 bases to trimming and J lost 0 bases, with 7 bases between them. The CDR3 runs 14 residues. CDR1 and CDR2 (germline): MNHEY, SVGAGI. In DNA form, the CDR3 reads TGTGCCAGCAGTTACCTGGCGTACCAAGAGACCCAGTACTTC. This gives the protein CASSYLAYQETQYF.

J is TRBJ1-4 and V is TRBV3-1; unclear D gene. The CDR3 has 15 amino acids. Germline V gene data show CDR1 as LGHDT and CDR2 as YNNKEL (reference sequence). The V and J ends lost 5 bases and 8 bases respectively, with 18 bases between them. The CDR3 coding sequence is TGTGCCAGCAGCTTGCACGCCTCCCCGGGAGAAAAACTGTTTTTT. This gives the protein CASSLHASPGEKLFF.

In this sample, this clonotype turned up a few times. The chain has TRBV7-2 and TRBJ2-3; perhaps TRBD1 as D (5 bases). Germline V CDR1 and CDR2: SGHTA, FQGNSA. This CDR3 is built from 15 residues. Trimming cost V 0 bases and J 0 bases, with 7 bases left between them. The CDR3 region has the DNA TGTGCCAGCAGCTTAGCGGGGCCTAGCACAGATACGCAGTATTTT. Translation gives CASSLAGPSTDTQYF.

In this sample, this clonotype turned up a few times. V gene TRBV5-1 combines with J gene TRBJ2-1; 15 bases line up with TRBD2. J gave up 5 bases and V 0 bases, and 3 bases lay outside the gene matches. This CDR3 spans 17 amino acids. Germline loops: CDR1 SGHRS, CDR2 YFSETQ. The chain's CDR3 is CASSLGTSGRAHNEQFF. CDR3 DNA: TGCGCCAGCAGCTTGGGGACTAGCGGGAGGGCCCACAATGAGCAGTTCTTC.

CDR3 amino acids: CASSWRGGTNEKLFF. The CDR3, as DNA: TGTGCCAGCAGTTGGAGGGGCGGAACTAATGAAAAACTGTTTTTT. The chain couples TRBV27 to TRBJ1-4, with TRBD1 as a possible D gene (5 bases). The CDR3 is 15 amino acids. CDR1 is MNHEY and CDR2 is SMNVEV in the germline V gene (reference sequence). Deletions cut 4 bases from V and 1 base from J, with 10 bases between.

The chain combines TRBV12-3 or TRBV12-4 with TRBJ2-7; 9 nucleotides align to TRBD1. The J segment lost 2 bases and the V segment lost 5 bases, leaving 7 bases of the junction unmatched. The CDR3 totals 15 residues. The CDR3 DNA reads TGTGCCAGCAGTCCACGGACAGGGGATCCCTACGAGCAGTACTTC. Protein sequence: CASSPRTGDPYEQYF.

The V and J genes are TRBV20-1 and TRBJ2-1; D is ambiguous. Trimming left V 3 bases short and J 9 bases short, with 9 bases between. The CDR3 spans 11 residues. Germline V gene data show CDR1 as DFQATT and CDR2 as SNEGSKA (reference sequence). The DNA for the CDR3 is TGCAGTGCTAGCGGGTGGACTGAGCAGTTCTTC. It specifies CSASGWTEQFF.

The chain links TRBV5-1 to TRBJ1-2; 7 nucleotides agree with TRBD1. The CDR3 is made up of 16 amino acids. After removal of 2 bases from V and 4 bases from J, the junction contained 11 bases not matched to a gene. Germline CDR1 SGHRS, CDR2 YFSETQ. CDR3 in DNA: TGCGCCAGCAGCTTAGGGCGACAGGGAAGTTTCTATGGCTACACCTTC. Translating gives CASSLGRQGSFYGYTF.

The V gene is TRBV15, the J gene TRBJ1-4; TRBD1 matches at 9 bases. Germline V gene data show CDR1 as LNHNV and CDR2 as YYDKDF (reference sequence). Germline trimming cut 1 base from V and 8 bases from J; bases unmatched to any gene: 5. The CDR3 sequence is 15 residues long. The CDR3 protein is CATSRANRGPEKLFF. Here the CDR3 DNA reads TGTGCCACCAGCAGAGCCAACAGGGGGCCGGAAAAACTGTTTTTT.

The rearrangement uses TRBV28 and TRBJ1-1, with D hard to call. CDR1 and CDR2 from the germline V gene are MDHEN and SYDVKM. V gave up 3 bases and J gave up 2 bases, with 4 bases separating them. This CDR3 has 12 residues. CDR3 amino acids: CASSLKNTEAFF. The CDR3, as DNA: TGTGCCAGCAGTTTGAAAAACACTGAAGCTTTCTTT.

The sample holds a few counts of this clonotype. This chain links TRBV7-2 with TRBJ2-1, with 7 bases that match TRBD1. Germline V CDR1 and CDR2: SGHTA, FQGNSA. The CDR3 has 14 residues. V was pared by 5 bases and J by 6 bases, with 7 bases of the junction left unmatched. CDR3 in DNA: TGTGCCAGCAGCCCACAGGGGACGGCCAATGAGCAGTTCTTC. It encodes CASSPQGTANEQFF.

This chain connects TRBV14 to TRBJ2-1; D is unclear. CDR1 and CDR2 from the germline V gene are SGHDN and FVKESK. Trimming took 4 bases from V and 8 from J, leaving 12 bases between them. The CDR3 spans 13 residues. CDR3 nucleotide sequence: TGTGCCAGCAGCCTCGTTGTGGGGTATGAGCAGTTCTTC. Residues: CASSLVVGYEQFF.

This clonotype occurred a few times. The chain has TRBV7-2 and TRBJ1-5; no clear D gene. Trimming took off 5 bases at V and 9 bases at J, with 11 bases between the two ends. Germline loops: CDR1 SGHTA, CDR2 FQGNSA. This CDR3 region has 12 residues. Here the CDR3 reads CASSAWGGPQHF. The CDR3 DNA reads as TGTGCCAGCAGCGCATGGGGTGGGCCCCAGCATTTT.

This clonotype was observed a handful of times. The chain uses TRBV7-9 and TRBJ1-1, with no clear D. CDR3 length equals 13 residues. In germline, CDR1 is SEHNR, CDR2 FQNEAQ (reference sequence). V lost 4 bases to trimming and J lost 0 bases, with 6 bases between them. The DNA for the CDR3 is TGTGCCAGCAGCTCCGCGTTGAACACTGAAGCTTTCTTT. Translating it yields CASSSALNTEAFF.

This chain uses TRBV27 with TRBJ2-1; tentatively, D is TRBD2 (5 bases). The germline V gene encodes CDR1 MNHEY and CDR2 SMNVEV (reference sequence). CDR3 length: 18 amino acids. Trimming left V 1 base short and J 3 bases short, with 19 bases between. CDR3 coding DNA: TGTGCCAGCAGTTTATGGGTTAGCGAGAGGCCGATCTACAATGAGCAGTTCTTC. Translation gives CASSLWVSERPIYNEQFF.

In its sample, this clonotype was seen a few times. The V gene is TRBV6-2 or TRBV6-3, the J gene TRBJ1-5; 11 bases match TRBD1. Trimming at V came to 7 bases and at J to 3 bases, leaving 11 bases not matched to a gene. CDR3 length: 17 residues. Germline V gene data show CDR1 as MNHEY and CDR2 as SVGEGT. The chain's CDR3 is CASKRLPGQGVNQPQHF. The CDR3 nucleotides read TGTGCCAGCAAACGTTTGCCGGGACAGGGGGTCAATCAGCCCCAGCATTTT.

The chain couples TRBV20-1 to TRBJ1-5, with TRBD1 matching over 8 bases. CDR1 and CDR2 (germline): DFQATT, SNEGSKA (reference sequence). With 6 bases clipped from V and 7 bases from J, the junction kept 5 bases outside the gene matches. CDR3 length equals 12 residues. The CDR3 DNA sequence: TGCAGTGCCGGGACAGGCGGACAGCCCCAGCATTTT. It is translated as CSAGTGGQPQHF.

This clonotype has at least ten counts. The J gene is TRBJ1-5, the V gene TRBV7-2; D is ambiguous. The CDR3 loop spans 14 amino acids. Germline-derived CDR1 and CDR2 are SGHTA and FQGNSA. Trimming stripped 1 base from V and 2 bases from J, with 6 bases between. Here the CDR3 reads CASSLVGGNQPQHF. CDR3 nucleotides: TGTGCCAGCAGCTTAGTCGGGGGCAATCAGCCCCAGCATTTT.

This chain connects TRBV20-1 to TRBJ2-7; a possible D gene is TRBD1 (5 bases). Looked up from germline, CDR1 is DFQATT and CDR2 is SNEGSKA (reference sequence). V shed 6 bases and J shed 1 base, with 10 bases lying between them. This CDR3 is 12 amino acids long. The CDR3 loop reads CSASAGSYEQYF. Here the CDR3 DNA reads TGCAGTGCCTCCGCAGGGTCCTACGAGCAGTACTTC.

CDR3 DNA: TGCAGCGTTGCTCAGGGGGTTACAGATACGCAGTATTTT. Protein: CSVAQGVTDTQYF. The chain links TRBV29-1 to TRBJ2-3; 7 bases agree with TRBD1. CDR1 is SQVTM, CDR2 ANQGSEA, per germline. The CDR3 has 13 residues. With 4 bases clipped from V and 3 bases from J, the junction kept 4 bases outside the gene matches.

This chain connects TRBV28 to TRBJ2-7; D unclear. Trimming took off 7 bases at V and 5 bases at J, with 18 bases between the two ends. The CDR3 covers 14 residues. Germline V gene sequence: CDR1 MDHEN, CDR2 SYDVKM. The CDR3 loop reads CASKGSFRSHEQYF. The CDR3 DNA reads as TGTGCCAGCAAAGGAAGCTTTAGGAGCCACGAGCAGTACTTC.

The genes are TRBV28 and TRBJ2-7; 8 bases match TRBD1. Trimming cost V 6 bases and J 3 bases; bases outside gene matches: 4. CDR1 MDHEN and CDR2 SYDVKM come from the germline V gene. The CDR3 covers 13 residues. The CDR3 sequence: CASRTGVRYEQYF. As DNA, the CDR3 is TGTGCCAGCAGGACAGGGGTTCGCTACGAGCAGTACTTC.

This rearrangement joins TRBV6-5 to TRBJ2-1, with 9 bases identical to TRBD2. J gave up 6 bases and V 3 bases, and 12 bases lay outside the gene matches. Germline V CDR1 and CDR2: MNHEY, SVGAGI. The CDR3 is made up of 17 amino acids. CDR3 coding DNA: TGTGCCAGCAGTTATCTAGGCGGGAGGGGCCCGGGCAATGAGCAGTTCTTC. Protein sequence: CASSYLGGRGPGNEQFF.